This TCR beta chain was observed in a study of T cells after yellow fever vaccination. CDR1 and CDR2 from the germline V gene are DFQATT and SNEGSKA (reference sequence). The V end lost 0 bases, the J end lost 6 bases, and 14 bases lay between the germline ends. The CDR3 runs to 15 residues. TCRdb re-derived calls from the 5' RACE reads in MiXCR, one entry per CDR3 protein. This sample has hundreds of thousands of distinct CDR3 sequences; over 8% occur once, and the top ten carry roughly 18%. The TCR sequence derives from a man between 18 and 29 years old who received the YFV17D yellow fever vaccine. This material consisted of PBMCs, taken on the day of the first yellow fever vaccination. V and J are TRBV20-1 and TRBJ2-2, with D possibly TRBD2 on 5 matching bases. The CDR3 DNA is TGCAGTGCTAGAGATCCGTCCGGGAAGGCCGGGGAGCTGTTTTTT. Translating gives CSARDPSGKAGELFF.